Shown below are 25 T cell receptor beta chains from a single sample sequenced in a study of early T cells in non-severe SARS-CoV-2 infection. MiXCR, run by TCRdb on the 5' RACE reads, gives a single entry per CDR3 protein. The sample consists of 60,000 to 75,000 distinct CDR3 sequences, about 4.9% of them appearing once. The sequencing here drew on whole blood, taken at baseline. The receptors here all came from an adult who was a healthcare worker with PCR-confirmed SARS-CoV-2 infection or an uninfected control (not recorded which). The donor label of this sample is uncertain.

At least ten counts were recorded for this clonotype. CDR3: CASSQGGTPSYEQYF. CDR3 bases: TGTGCCAGCAGCCAGGGGGGAACTCCTTCCTACGAGCAGTACTTC. This sequence joins TRBV11-2 and TRBJ2-7; maybe TRBD1 (7 bases). The CDR3 is 15 residues long. CDR1 is SGHAT, CDR2 FQNNGV, per germline. V was cut by 5 bases and J by 1 base, with 15 bases left in between.

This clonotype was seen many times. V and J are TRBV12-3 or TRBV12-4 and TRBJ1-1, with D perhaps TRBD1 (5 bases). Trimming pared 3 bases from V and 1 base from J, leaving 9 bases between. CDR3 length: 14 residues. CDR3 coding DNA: TGTGCCAGCAGTTTTCAGGGACCGAACACTGAAGCTTTCTTT. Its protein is CASSFQGPNTEAFF.

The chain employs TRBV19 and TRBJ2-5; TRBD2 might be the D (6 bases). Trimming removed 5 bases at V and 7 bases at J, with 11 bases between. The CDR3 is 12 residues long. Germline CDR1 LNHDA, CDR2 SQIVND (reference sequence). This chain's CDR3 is CASSESRGTQYF. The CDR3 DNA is TGTGCCAGTAGTGAGTCGCGGGGGACCCAGTACTTC.

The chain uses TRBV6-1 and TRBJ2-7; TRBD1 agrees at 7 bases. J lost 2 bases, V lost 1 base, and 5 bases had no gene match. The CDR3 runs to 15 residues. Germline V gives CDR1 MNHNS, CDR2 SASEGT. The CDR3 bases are TGTGCCAGCAGTGAAGAGTGGGACAGTACCTACGAGCAGTACTTC. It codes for CASSEEWDSTYEQYF.

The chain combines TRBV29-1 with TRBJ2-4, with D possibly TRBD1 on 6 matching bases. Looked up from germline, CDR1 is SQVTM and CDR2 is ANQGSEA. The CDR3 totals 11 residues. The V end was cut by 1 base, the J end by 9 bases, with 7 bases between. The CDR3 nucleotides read TGCAGCGTTGAAGGGGGGCTCATTCAGTACTTC. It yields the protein CSVEGGLIQYF.

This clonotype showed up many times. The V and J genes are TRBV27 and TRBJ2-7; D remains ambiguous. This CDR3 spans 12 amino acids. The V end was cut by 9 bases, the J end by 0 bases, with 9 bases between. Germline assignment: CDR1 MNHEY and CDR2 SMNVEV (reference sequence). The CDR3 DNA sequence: TGTGCCAGTCGGACGGCCTCCTACGAGCAGTACTTC. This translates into CASRTASYEQYF.

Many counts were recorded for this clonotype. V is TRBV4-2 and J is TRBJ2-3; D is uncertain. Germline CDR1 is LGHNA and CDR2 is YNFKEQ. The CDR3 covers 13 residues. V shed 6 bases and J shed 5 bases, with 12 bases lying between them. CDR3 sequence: CASSPTMGDTQYF. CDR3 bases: TGTGCCAGCAGTCCAACCATGGGAGATACGCAGTATTTT.

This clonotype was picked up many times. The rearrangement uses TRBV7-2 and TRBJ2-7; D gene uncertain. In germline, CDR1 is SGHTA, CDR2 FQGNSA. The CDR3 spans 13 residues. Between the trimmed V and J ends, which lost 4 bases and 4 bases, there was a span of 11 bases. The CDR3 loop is CASSSTPGYEQYF. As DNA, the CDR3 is TGTGCCAGCAGCTCAACTCCCGGTTACGAGCAGTACTTC.

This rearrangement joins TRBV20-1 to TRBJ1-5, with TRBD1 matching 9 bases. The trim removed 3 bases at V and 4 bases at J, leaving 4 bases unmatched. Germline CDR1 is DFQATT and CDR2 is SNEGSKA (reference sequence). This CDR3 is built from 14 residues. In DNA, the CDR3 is TGCAGTGCTAGGTGGGGGACAGGGAATCAGCCCCAGCATTTT. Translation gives CSARWGTGNQPQHF.

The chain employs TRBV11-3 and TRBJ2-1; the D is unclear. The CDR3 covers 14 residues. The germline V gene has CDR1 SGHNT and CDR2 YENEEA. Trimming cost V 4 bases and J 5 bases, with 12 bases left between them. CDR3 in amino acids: CASSSPVRNNEQFF. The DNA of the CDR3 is TGTGCCAGCAGCTCACCCGTGAGGAACAATGAGCAGTTCTTC.

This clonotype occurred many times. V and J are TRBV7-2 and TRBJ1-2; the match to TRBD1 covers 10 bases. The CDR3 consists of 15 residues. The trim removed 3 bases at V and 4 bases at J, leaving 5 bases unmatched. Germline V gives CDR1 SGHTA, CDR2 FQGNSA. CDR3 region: CASSFRQGAVYGYTF. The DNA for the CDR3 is TGTGCCAGCAGCTTTCGACAGGGGGCTGTCTATGGCTACACCTTC.

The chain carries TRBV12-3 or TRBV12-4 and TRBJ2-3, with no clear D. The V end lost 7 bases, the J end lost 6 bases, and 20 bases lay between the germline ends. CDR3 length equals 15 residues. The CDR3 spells CASTLKSQVLDTQYF. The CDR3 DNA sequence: TGTGCCAGCACCCTTAAGTCCCAAGTTCTCGATACGCAGTATTTT.

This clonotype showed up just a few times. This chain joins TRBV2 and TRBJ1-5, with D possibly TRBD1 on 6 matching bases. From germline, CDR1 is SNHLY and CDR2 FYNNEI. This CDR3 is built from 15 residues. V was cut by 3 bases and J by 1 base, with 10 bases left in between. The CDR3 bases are TGTGCCAGCAGTGAGATAGGGGGAAGCAATCAGCCCCAGCATTTT. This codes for CASSEIGGSNQPQHF. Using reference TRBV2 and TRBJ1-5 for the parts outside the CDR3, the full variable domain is EPEVTQTPSHQVTQMGQEVILRCVPISNHLYFYWYRQILGQKVEFLVSFYNNEISEKSEIFDDQFSVERPDGSNFTLKIRSTKLEDSAMYFCASSEIGGSNQPQHFGDGTRLSIL.

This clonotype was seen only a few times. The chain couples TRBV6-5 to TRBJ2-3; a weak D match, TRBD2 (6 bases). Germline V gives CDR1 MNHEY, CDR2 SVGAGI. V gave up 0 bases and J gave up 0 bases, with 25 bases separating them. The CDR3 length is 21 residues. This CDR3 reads CASSYSGRSGAEKGSTDTQYF. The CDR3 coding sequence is TGTGCCAGCAGTTACTCGGGTCGGTCGGGAGCGGAGAAGGGGAGCACAGATACGCAGTATTTT.

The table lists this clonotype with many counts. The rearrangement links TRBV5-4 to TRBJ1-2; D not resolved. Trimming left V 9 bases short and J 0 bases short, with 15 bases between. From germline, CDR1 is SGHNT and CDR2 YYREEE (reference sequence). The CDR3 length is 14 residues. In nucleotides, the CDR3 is TGTGCCACCACCCCGACACGTACTAACTATGGCTACACCTTC. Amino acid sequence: CATTPTRTNYGYTF.

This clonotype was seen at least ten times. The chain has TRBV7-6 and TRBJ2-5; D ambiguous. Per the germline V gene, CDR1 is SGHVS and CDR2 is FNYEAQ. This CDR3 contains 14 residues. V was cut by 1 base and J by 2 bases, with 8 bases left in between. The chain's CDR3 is CASSLGIVQETQYF. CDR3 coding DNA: TGTGCCAGCAGCTTAGGGATCGTTCAAGAGACCCAGTACTTC.

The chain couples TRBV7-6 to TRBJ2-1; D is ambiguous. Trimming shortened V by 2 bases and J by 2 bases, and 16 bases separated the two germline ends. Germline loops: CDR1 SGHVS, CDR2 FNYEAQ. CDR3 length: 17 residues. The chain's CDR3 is CASSLYQGPSTYNEQFF. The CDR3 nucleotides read TGTGCCAGCAGCTTATACCAAGGCCCCTCAACCTACAATGAGCAGTTCTTC.

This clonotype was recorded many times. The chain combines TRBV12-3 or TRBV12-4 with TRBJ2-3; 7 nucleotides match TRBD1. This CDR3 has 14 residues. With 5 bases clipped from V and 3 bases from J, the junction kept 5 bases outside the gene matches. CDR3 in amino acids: CASSPGQETDTQYF. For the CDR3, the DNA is TGTGCCAGCAGTCCCGGACAGGAAACAGATACGCAGTATTTT.

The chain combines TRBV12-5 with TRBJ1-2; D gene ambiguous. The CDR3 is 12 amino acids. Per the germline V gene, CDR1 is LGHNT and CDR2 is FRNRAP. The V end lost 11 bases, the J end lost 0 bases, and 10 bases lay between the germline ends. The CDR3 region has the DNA TGTGCTGGTGACGCAGCTAACTATGGCTACACCTTC. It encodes CAGDAANYGYTF.

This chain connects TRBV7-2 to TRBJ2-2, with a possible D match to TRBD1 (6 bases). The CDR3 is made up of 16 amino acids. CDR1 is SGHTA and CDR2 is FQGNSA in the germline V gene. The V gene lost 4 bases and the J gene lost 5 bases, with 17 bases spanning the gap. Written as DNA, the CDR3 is TGTGCCAGCAGCTCTAACCCACAGGGCTTTACCGGGGAGCTGTTTTTT. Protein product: CASSSNPQGFTGELFF.

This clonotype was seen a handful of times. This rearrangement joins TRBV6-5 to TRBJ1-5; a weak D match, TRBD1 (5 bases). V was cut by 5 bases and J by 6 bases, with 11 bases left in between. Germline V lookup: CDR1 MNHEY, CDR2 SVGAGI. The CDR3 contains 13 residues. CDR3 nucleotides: TGTGCCAGCAGTCCCCGGGGGGTTCAGCCCCAGCATTTT. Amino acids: CASSPRGVQPQHF.

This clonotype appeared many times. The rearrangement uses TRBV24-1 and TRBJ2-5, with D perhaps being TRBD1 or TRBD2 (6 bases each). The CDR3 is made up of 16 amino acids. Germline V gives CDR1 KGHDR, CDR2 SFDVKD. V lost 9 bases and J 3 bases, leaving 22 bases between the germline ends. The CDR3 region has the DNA TGTGCCACCGCACGGTTGGGGGCGGGGCAAGAAGAGACCCAGTACTTC. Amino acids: CATARLGAGQEETQYF.

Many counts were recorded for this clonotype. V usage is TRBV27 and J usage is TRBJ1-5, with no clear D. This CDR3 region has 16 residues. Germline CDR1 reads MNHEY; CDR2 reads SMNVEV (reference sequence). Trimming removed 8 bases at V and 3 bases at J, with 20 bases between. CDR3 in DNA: TGTGCCAGCCTAGCCGGGATCGTACCACTCAATCAGCCCCAGCATTTT. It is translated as CASLAGIVPLNQPQHF.

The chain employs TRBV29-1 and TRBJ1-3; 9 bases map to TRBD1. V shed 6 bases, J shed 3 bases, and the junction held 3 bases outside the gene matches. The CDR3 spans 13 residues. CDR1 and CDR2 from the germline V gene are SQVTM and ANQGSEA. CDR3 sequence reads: CSVGQGNGNTIYF. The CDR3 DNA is TGCAGCGTGGGACAGGGTAATGGAAACACCATATATTTT.

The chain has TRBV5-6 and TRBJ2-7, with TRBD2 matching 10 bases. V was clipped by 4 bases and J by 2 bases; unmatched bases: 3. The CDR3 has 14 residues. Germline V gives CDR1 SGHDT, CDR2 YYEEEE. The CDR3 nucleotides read TGTGCCAGCAGCCGGACTAGCGGACCCTACGAGCAGTACTTC. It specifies CASSRTSGPYEQYF.